Only one count was recorded for the clone carrying this TCR beta chain. The antigen remains undetermined. This CDR3 is built from 18 residues. Germline V gene data show CDR1 as SGDLS and CDR2 as YYNGEE. The entry originates in a study of post-analysis software for immune sequencing data. Study-wide points: Multiple sclerosis was associated with a significant reduction in normalized Chao1 diversity relative to controls. Relative to controls, patients had about 5 TRBV segments at higher frequency, with TRBV5-6, TRBV5-1 and TRBV20-1 among these.

Each TCR beta cDNA library carried unique molecular identifiers. TCRdb recomputed calls from the PCR reads with MiXCR, one row per CDR3 protein. The table includes a few hundred thousand distinct CDR3 sequences, about 40% detected once. Input material: blood. The gene calls are TRBV9 and TRBJ2-5; D is perhaps TRBD1 or TRBD2 (5 bases each). The end of the DNA aligns better with TRBJ2-7, so the J call may be wrong. The sequence came from a girl aged 5-17 years with multiple sclerosis. The CDR3 nucleotides are TGTGCCAGCAGCGTCGGGACGGACACAAGGGGAAACTCCTACGAGCAGTACTTC. It is translated as CASSVGTDTRGNSYEQYF.